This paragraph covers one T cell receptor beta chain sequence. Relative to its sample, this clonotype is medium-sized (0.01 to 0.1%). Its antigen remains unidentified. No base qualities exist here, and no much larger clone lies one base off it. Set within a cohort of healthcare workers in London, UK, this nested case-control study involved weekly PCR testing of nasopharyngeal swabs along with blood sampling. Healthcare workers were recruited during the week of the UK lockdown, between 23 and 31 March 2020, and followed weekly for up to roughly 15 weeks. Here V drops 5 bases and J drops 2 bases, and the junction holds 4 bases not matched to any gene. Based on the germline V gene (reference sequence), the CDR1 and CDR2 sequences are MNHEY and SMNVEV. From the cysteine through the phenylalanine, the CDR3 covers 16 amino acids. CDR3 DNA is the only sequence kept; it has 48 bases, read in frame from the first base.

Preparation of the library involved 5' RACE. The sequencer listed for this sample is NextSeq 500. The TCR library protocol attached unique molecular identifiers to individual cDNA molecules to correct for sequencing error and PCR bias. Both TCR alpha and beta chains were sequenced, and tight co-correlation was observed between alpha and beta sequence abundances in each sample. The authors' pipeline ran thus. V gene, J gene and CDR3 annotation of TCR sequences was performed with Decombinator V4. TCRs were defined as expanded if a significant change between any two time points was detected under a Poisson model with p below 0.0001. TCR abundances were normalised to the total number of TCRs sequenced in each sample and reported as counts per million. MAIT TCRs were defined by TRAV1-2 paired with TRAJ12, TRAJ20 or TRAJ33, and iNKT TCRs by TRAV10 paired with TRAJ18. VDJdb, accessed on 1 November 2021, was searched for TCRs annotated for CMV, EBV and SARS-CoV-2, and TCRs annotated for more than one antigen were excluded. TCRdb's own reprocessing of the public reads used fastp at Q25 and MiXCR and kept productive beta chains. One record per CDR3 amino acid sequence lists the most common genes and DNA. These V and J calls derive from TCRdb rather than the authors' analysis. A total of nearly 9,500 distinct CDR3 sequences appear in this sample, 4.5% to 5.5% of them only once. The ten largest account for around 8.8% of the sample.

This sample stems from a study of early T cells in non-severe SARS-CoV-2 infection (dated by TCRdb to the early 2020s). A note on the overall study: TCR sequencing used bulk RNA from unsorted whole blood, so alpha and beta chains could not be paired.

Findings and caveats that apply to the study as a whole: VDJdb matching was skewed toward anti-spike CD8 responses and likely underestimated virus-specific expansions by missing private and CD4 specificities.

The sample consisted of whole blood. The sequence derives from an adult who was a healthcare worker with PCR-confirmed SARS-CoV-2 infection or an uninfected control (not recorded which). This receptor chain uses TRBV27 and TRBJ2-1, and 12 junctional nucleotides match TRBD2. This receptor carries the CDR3 CASSPGTSGPYNEQFF. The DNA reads TGTGCCAGCAGTCCTGGGACTAGCGGGCCCTACAATGAGCAGTTCTTC.